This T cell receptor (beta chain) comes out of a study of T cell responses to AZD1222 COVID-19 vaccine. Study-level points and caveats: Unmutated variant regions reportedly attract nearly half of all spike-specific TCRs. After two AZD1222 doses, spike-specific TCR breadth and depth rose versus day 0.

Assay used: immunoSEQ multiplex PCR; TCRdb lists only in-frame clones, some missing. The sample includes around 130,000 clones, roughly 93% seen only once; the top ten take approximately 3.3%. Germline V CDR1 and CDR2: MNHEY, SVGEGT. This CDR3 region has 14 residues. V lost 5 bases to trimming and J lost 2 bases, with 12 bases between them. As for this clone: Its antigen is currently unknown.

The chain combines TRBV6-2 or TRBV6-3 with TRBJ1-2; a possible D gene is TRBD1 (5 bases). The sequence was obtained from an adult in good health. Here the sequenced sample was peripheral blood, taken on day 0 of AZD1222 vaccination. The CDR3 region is CASSRRDANYGYTF. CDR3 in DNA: TGTGCCAGCAGTCGTCGGGACGCAAACTATGGCTACACCTTC.